This T cell receptor (beta chain) derives from a study of T cells in Graves' hyperthyroidism and ophthalmopathy. The germline CDR1 and CDR2 sequences are DFQATT and SNEGSKA (reference sequence). This CDR3 spans 14 amino acids. With 0 bases clipped from V and 4 bases from J, the junction kept 0 bases outside the gene matches. Findings and caveats of the study: Blood also held most thyroid clonotypes expanded beyond 0.001.

Patients aged 18 to 65 had newly diagnosed hyperthyroidism lasting under 2 months. Amplification of TCR beta CDR3 regions was performed using RNA transcripts as template. HTBI primers drove first-round RT-PCR of the TCR CDR3. TCRdb itself ran the multiplex PCR reads through MiXCR, one entry per CDR3 protein. The sample carries approximately 320,000 distinct CDR3 sequences, roughly 15% recorded once. This clonotype was seen ten or more times. The antigen is undetermined. The origin of this receptor is a man younger than 40 with Graves' hyperthyroidism. Sequencing input: blood. The chain uses TRBV20-1 and TRBJ1-5; 10 bases map to TRBD1. The CDR3 sequence is CSAREGQGNQPQHF. CDR3 sequence (DNA): TGCAGTGCTAGAGAGGGACAGGGGAATCAGCCCCAGCATTTT.